In its sample, the clone carrying this T cell receptor beta chain was seen once. Antigen specificity is unknown. The CDR3 covers 15 residues. Germline V lookup: CDR1 PRHDT, CDR2 FYEKMQ (reference sequence). V was cut by 3 bases and J by 4 bases, with 15 bases left in between. The entry originates in a study of T cells in Graves' hyperthyroidism and ophthalmopathy. Lactation, pregnancy, other autoimmune disease or uncontrolled infection led to exclusion of patients. Clinical symptoms, serum thyroxine, TRAb, thyroid ultrasound and orbital computed tomography informed diagnoses. Amplified TCR beta CDR3 regions came from RNA transcripts. Researchers ran a first-round RT-PCR on the TCR CDR3 using the HTBI primer set. TCRdb analysed the multiplex PCR reads with MiXCR anew, one entry per CDR3 protein. The sample records roughly 500,000 distinct CDR3 sequences, 46% being singletons. Study conclusions and caveats: The model anticipated ophthalmopathy a median approximately 6.6 months pre-onset. Ophthalmopathy was told apart from stable hyperthyroidism by a 13 V-J model.

This TCR came from an adult woman with Graves' disease, either hyperthyroidism or ophthalmopathy (not recorded which). The chain has TRBV13 and TRBJ1-2; possible D gene TRBD1, 6 bases. Material: peripheral blood or thyroid tissue (not recorded which). CDR3 residues: CASSFRGGGGYGYTF. The CDR3 DNA reads as TGTGCCAGCAGCTTCCGCGGGGGCGGCGGCTATGGCTACACCTTC.